These 21 T cell receptor beta chains came from one sample sequenced in a study of early T cells in non-severe SARS-CoV-2 infection. One entry per CDR3 protein, called by TCRdb with MiXCR from the 5' RACE reads. Among tens of thousands of distinct CDR3 sequences listed, more than 4.5% were seen once. The sample consisted of whole blood. The receptors here all came from an adult who was a healthcare worker with PCR-confirmed SARS-CoV-2 infection or an uninfected control (not recorded which).

At least ten counts were recorded for this clonotype. The genes are TRBV7-2 and TRBJ2-1, with TRBD2 matching 14 bases. CDR3 length equals 17 residues. V shed 3 bases, J shed 5 bases, and the junction held 6 bases outside the gene matches. The germline V gene has CDR1 SGHTA and CDR2 FQGNSA. DNA of the CDR3: TGTGCCAGCAGCTTCTGGGGACTAGCGGGAGAGAACAATGAGCAGTTCTTC. This codes for CASSFWGLAGENNEQFF.

The chain links TRBV6-6 to TRBJ1-5; possibly TRBD1 for D (5 bases). Looked up from germline, CDR1 is MNHNY and CDR2 is SVGAGI (reference sequence). With 6 bases removed from V and 3 bases from J, the gap between germline ends came to 12 bases. There are 14 residues in the CDR3. CDR3 sequence (DNA): TGTGCCAGCAGCTCCGGTGGGACCAATCAGCCCCAGCATTTT. Residues: CASSSGGTNQPQHF.

This clonotype was counted many times. CDR3 sequence: CAISESGGGTPYNEQFF. CDR3 bases: TGTGCCATCAGTGAGTCCGGGGGCGGGACCCCCTACAATGAGCAGTTCTTC. The chain uses TRBV10-3 and TRBJ2-1, with D perhaps given as TRBD1 or TRBD2 (6 bases each). Trimming removed 0 bases at V and 2 bases at J, with 14 bases between. The CDR3 sequence is 17 residues long. Germline lookup yields CDR1 ENHRY and CDR2 SYGVKD.

This clonotype appeared a few times. This CDR3 reads CASSLREARAPRAEAFF. The CDR3 DNA follows: TGTGCCAGCAGCTTAAGGGAGGCCAGGGCCCCGCGAGCTGAAGCTTTCTTT. The gene calls are TRBV7-9 and TRBJ1-1; D is possibly TRBD1 (5 bases). CDR1 is SEHNR, CDR2 FQNEAQ, per germline (reference sequence). There are 17 residues in the CDR3. V lost 2 bases and J 6 bases, leaving 22 bases between the germline ends.

This clonotype was recorded many times. The J gene is TRBJ2-1, the V gene TRBV6-2 or TRBV6-3; D is perhaps TRBD2 (5 bases). Trimming removed 6 bases from V and 8 bases from J, with 17 bases in between. The CDR3 length is 14 residues. The germline gives CDR1 MNHEY, CDR2 SVGEGT. Here the CDR3 DNA reads TGTGCCAGCAGACAACGTCGGGGTCGCGATGAGCAGTTCTTC. Amino acids: CASRQRRGRDEQFF.

In its sample, this clonotype was seen a few times. This CDR3 is CASRTDSGHSPLHF. The CDR3 bases are TGTGCCAGCAGAACCGACTCCGGCCATTCACCCCTCCACTTT. J is TRBJ1-6 and V is TRBV12-3 or TRBV12-4; D gene uncertain. V was clipped by 6 bases and J by 8 bases, with 14 bases between them. This CDR3 comprises 14 residues.

The chain employs TRBV7-6 and TRBJ2-7; 7 nucleotides match TRBD1. The junction had 5 bases not matched to a gene; V was cut back by 1 base and J by 2 bases. The CDR3 is 15 amino acids. Germline CDR1 is SGHVS and CDR2 is FNYEAQ. This CDR3 is CASSLETGSTYEQYF. CDR3 coding DNA: TGTGCCAGCAGCTTAGAGACAGGGTCAACCTACGAGCAGTACTTC.

This clonotype was observed once. This chain connects TRBV14 to TRBJ1-6; D uncertain. V shed 3 bases and J shed 6 bases, with 9 bases lying between them. CDR1 SGHDN and CDR2 FVKESK come from the germline V gene. The CDR3 covers 14 residues. The CDR3 here is CASSHSTANSPLHF. In DNA form, the CDR3 reads TGTGCCAGCAGCCATAGCACAGCTAATTCACCCCTCCACTTT.

In its sample, this clonotype was seen a few times. The chain links TRBV6-2 or TRBV6-3 to TRBJ1-1; the D is unclear. Germline-derived CDR1 and CDR2 are MNHEY and SVGEGT. Trimming removed 2 bases at V and 1 base at J, with 8 bases between. This CDR3 region has 14 residues. CDR3 DNA sequence: TGTGCCAGCAGTTACATGTCTTCGAACACTGAAGCTTTCTTT. It specifies CASSYMSSNTEAFF.

This clonotype was observed at least ten times. V gene TRBV11-2 combines with J gene TRBJ2-2; unclear D gene. The germline V gene has CDR1 SGHAT and CDR2 FQNNGV. V lost 4 bases to trimming and J lost 5 bases, with 14 bases between them. The length of the CDR3 is 15 residues. Written as DNA, the CDR3 is TGTGCCAGCAGCTCTCTTGACCCCATGACCGGGGAGCTGTTTTTT. Encoded protein: CASSSLDPMTGELFF.

This clonotype was counted ten times or more. The chain uses TRBV27 and TRBJ2-3; 7 positions agree with TRBD1. CDR1 is MNHEY and CDR2 is SMNVEV in the germline V gene (reference sequence). V dropped 6 bases and J dropped 4; count of bases not matched to a gene: 10. The CDR3 runs to 15 residues. For the CDR3, the DNA is TGTGCCAGCAGCAAACAGGGGATAGGCGCAGATACGCAGTATTTT. This gives the protein CASSKQGIGADTQYF.

Notes on this clonotype: This clone may be a read error of a much larger clone one base away. The chain employs TRBV28 and TRBJ2-7; D may be TRBD1 (5 bases). Trimming shortened V by 6 bases and J by 4 bases, and 13 bases separated the two germline ends. The CDR3 sequence is 13 residues long. CDR1 and CDR2 from the germline V gene are MDHEN and SYDVKM. The CDR3 nucleotides read TGTGCCAGCAGCCTGACAGTAATGTACGAGCAGTACTTC. As protein: CASSLTVMYEQYF. Together with reference TRBV28 and TRBJ2-7, the CDR3 gives the full variable domain: DVKVTQSSRYLVKRTGEKVFLECVQDMDHENMFWYRQDPGLGLRLIYFSYDVKMKEKGDIPEGYSVSREKKERFSLILESASTNQTSMYLCASSLTVMYEQYFGPGTRLTVT.

A few counts support this clonotype. The J gene is TRBJ2-2, the V gene TRBV20-1; TRBD1 is a possible D gene (5 bases). Trimming stripped 1 base from V and 4 bases from J, with 10 bases between. CDR1 is DFQATT and CDR2 is SNEGSKA in the germline V gene (reference sequence). The CDR3 totals 14 residues. CDR3: CSARGRQITGELFF. CDR3 in DNA: TGCAGTGCTAGAGGTAGACAGATCACCGGGGAGCTGTTTTTT.

There are a few counts of this clonotype. The chain joins TRBV28 to TRBJ2-5, with TRBD1 matching 7 bases. The length of the CDR3 is 14 residues. V lost 6 bases to trimming and J lost 0 bases; unmatched junction nucleotides: 4. Germline V lookup: CDR1 MDHEN, CDR2 SYDVKM. The CDR3 loop is CASRPTGNQETQYF. The CDR3 DNA follows: TGTGCCAGCAGACCGACAGGGAACCAAGAGACCCAGTACTTC.

This clonotype was observed at least ten times. The genes are TRBV28 and TRBJ2-5, with D tentatively TRBD1 (5 bases). The CDR3 has 15 residues. Per the germline V gene, CDR1 is MDHEN and CDR2 is SYDVKM. Deletions cut 5 bases from V and 1 base from J, with 14 bases between. In DNA form, the CDR3 reads TGTGCCAGCAGTGCGCACGGTAGGGGCCAAGAGACCCAGTACTTC. Its protein is CASSAHGRGQETQYF. Full variable domain (outside the CDR3, taken from reference TRBV28 and TRBJ2-5): DVKVTQSSRYLVKRTGEKVFLECVQDMDHENMFWYRQDPGLGLRLIYFSYDVKMKEKGDIPEGYSVSREKKERFSLILESASTNQTSMYLCASSAHGRGQETQYFGPGTRLLVL.

As DNA, the CDR3 is TGTGCCAGCAGCCCGGGGCTAAATCAGCCCCAGCATTTT. It translates to CASSPGLNQPQHF. The gene calls are TRBV14 and TRBJ1-5, with D perhaps matching TRBD1 (5 bases). Germline V gives CDR1 SGHDN, CDR2 FVKESK. V was cut by 4 bases and J by 4 bases, with 8 bases left in between. This CDR3 has 13 residues.

The V call is TRBV7-9, the J call TRBJ2-5; TRBD2 is a possible D gene (6 bases). The germline V gene encodes CDR1 SEHNR and CDR2 FQNEAQ (reference sequence). The ends were cut back, 7 bases at V and 0 bases at J, with 9 bases in the middle. The CDR3 is 13 amino acids. The chain's CDR3 is CASIRDYQETQYF. The CDR3 nucleotides are TGTGCCAGCATTAGGGACTACCAAGAGACCCAGTACTTC.

This clonotype occurred many times. This chain links TRBV28 with TRBJ2-1; D remains ambiguous. CDR1 is MDHEN and CDR2 is SYDVKM in the germline V gene. Trimming removed 7 bases from V and 5 bases from J, with 6 bases in between. The CDR3 is 11 amino acids. The CDR3, as DNA: TGTGCCAGCAACGAAAACAATGAGCAGTTCTTC. Protein product: CASNENNEQFF.

This clonotype was picked up many times. The chain combines TRBV9 with TRBJ2-3; 9 bases are a match to TRBD1. CDR1 and CDR2 from the germline V gene are SGDLS and YYNGEE. V was pared by 5 bases and J by 4 bases, with 5 bases of the junction left unmatched. This CDR3 is 14 amino acids long. The CDR3 loop is CASSEQGASDTQYF. The DNA of the CDR3 is TGTGCCAGCAGTGAACAGGGGGCATCAGATACGCAGTATTTT.

The CDR3 reads CASRRTSTDTQYF. The CDR3 nucleotides read TGTGCCAGCAGGAGGACTAGCACAGATACGCAGTATTTT. V and J are TRBV28 and TRBJ2-3, with D possibly matching TRBD2 (5 bases). The CDR3 contains 13 residues. V lost 6 bases to trimming and J lost 0 bases, with 7 bases between them. Germline V lookup: CDR1 MDHEN, CDR2 SYDVKM.

This clonotype was seen many times. The V and J genes are TRBV7-9 and TRBJ1-1, with 8 bases lining up with TRBD1. V lost 5 bases to trimming and J lost 5 bases; unmatched junction nucleotides: 10. This CDR3 has 15 amino acids. Germline V CDR1 and CDR2: SEHNR, FQNEAQ (reference sequence). CDR3 amino acids: CASSQWQGARTEAFF. The CDR3 DNA sequence: TGTGCCAGCAGCCAATGGCAGGGGGCTCGTACTGAAGCTTTCTTT.